Following are 7 T cell receptor beta chains from one sample sequenced in a study of T cell responses to AZD1222 COVID-19 vaccine. Libraries were prepared by immunoSEQ multiplex PCR; TCRdb keeps only in-frame clonotypes and omits some of them. The data contain roughly 170,000 clones, 90% of them singletons. The source was peripheral blood, collected on day 0 of AZD1222 vaccination. The receptors here all came from an adult in good health.

The chain carries TRBV13 and TRBJ2-4; 11 bases agree with TRBD1. Per germline, CDR1 PRHDT and CDR2 FYEKMQ (reference sequence). CDR3 size: 19 residues. J gave up 4 bases and V 4 bases, and 15 bases lay outside the gene matches. The CDR3: CASSSPSGTGGGGKNIQYF. Written as DNA, the CDR3 is TGTGCCAGCAGCTCCCCATCCGGGACAGGGGGGGGAGGGAAAAACATTCAGTACTTC.

The CDR3 DNA sequence: TGCGCCAGCAGCTTGGAGGACAGTTCCTACGAGCAGTACTTC. Amino acids: CASSLEDSSYEQYF. This sequence joins TRBV5-1 and TRBJ2-7; the D gene is possibly TRBD1 (6 bases). The length of the CDR3 is 14 residues. Germline CDR1 SGHRS, CDR2 YFSETQ. V lost 0 bases and J lost 1, with 8 bases in between.

This clone was recorded once. The J gene is TRBJ1-5, the V gene TRBV12-3 or TRBV12-4; TRBD1 matches at 7 bases. This CDR3 comprises 13 residues. V lost 3 bases to trimming and J lost 7 bases; unmatched junction nucleotides: 3. The CDR3 here is CASSLGRGQPQHF. DNA for the CDR3: TGTGCCAGCAGTTTGGGCAGGGGGCAGCCCCAGCATTTT.

Only a few counts were recorded for this clone. The rearrangement joins TRBV9 to TRBJ1-1; D might be TRBD1 (5 bases). Germline V gene lookup returns CDR1 SGDLS and CDR2 YYNGEE. The germline V and J ends were trimmed by 4 bases and 1 base, with 11 bases remaining between them. The CDR3 contains 14 residues. The DNA of the CDR3 is TGTGCCAGCAGCCCTCCCGACAGGAACACTGAAGCTTTCTTT. As protein: CASSPPDRNTEAFF.

The chain recombines TRBV2 with TRBJ1-2; D is unresolved. The CDR3 is 11 amino acids. Trimming stripped 6 bases from V and 8 bases from J, with 10 bases between. Germline CDR1 SNHLY, CDR2 FYNNEI. The CDR3 bases are TGTGCCAGCAGATCAGGCCTCGGCTACACCTTC. Amino acids: CASRSGLGYTF.

CDR3 in amino acids: CASSLFRGFDQPQHF. CDR3 nucleotide sequence: TGTGCCAGCAGCTTATTTCGCGGCTTCGATCAGCCCCAGCATTTT. The chain combines TRBV7-2 with TRBJ1-5; no definite D call. This CDR3 is built from 15 residues. Deletions cut 2 bases from V and 5 bases from J, with 13 bases between. CDR1 is SGHTA, CDR2 FQGNSA, per germline.

The chain recombines TRBV18 with TRBJ2-5, with D maybe TRBD2 (5 bases). From germline, CDR1 is KGHSH and CDR2 LQKENI. The V gene lost 0 bases and the J gene lost 0 bases, with 11 bases spanning the gap. The CDR3 totals 16 residues. This CDR3 is CASSPPAAPYQETQYF. The CDR3 bases are TGTGCCAGCTCACCACCAGCGGCTCCGTACCAAGAGACCCAGTACTTC. Full variable domain (remainder filled in from reference TRBV18 and TRBJ2-5): NAGVMQNPRHLVRRRGQEARLRCSPMKGHSHVYWYRQLPEEGLKFMVYLQKENIIDESGMPKERFSAEFPKEGPSILRIQQVVRGDSAAYFCASSPPAAPYQETQYFGPGTRLLVL.